This TCR beta chain comes out of a study of chemoradiotherapy in HPV16-positive cancers. Study-level information: Candidate HPV-specific clones and shared TCR motifs came from a couple of HPV16-positive patients. Study-wide findings and caveats: During treatment, candidate HPV-specific clones and E7-related motifs expanded in tumor.

Some clones are missing from TCRdb's copy, which holds only in-frame ones; the method was immunoSEQ multiplex PCR. This sample has a few thousand clones; over 60% occur once, and the top ten carry around 36%. Repertoires were sampled repeatedly during chemoradiotherapy. Of note for this clone: Its target is unknown.

V lost 1 base to trimming and J lost 3 bases, with 13 bases between them. This CDR3 comprises 16 residues. Per the germline V gene, CDR1 is SGHVS and CDR2 is FQNEAQ. Sampling was done from a patient who underwent chemoradiotherapy. The chain combines TRBV7-8 with TRBJ1-5; a possible D gene is TRBD1 (5 bases). This TCR was recovered from a human donor with HPV-associated anogenital cancer. The CDR3 DNA reads TGTGCCAGCAGCTTAGAAATCGGACACGTCAATCAGCCCCAGCATTTT. This gives the protein CASSLEIGHVNQPQHF. Complete variable domain (other parts from reference TRBV7-8 and TRBJ1-5): GAGVSQSPRYKVAKRGQDVALRCDPISGHVSLFWYQQALGQGPEFLTYFQNEAQLDKSGLPSDRFFAERPEGSVSTLKIQRTQQEDSAVYLCASSLEIGHVNQPQHFGDGTRLSIL.